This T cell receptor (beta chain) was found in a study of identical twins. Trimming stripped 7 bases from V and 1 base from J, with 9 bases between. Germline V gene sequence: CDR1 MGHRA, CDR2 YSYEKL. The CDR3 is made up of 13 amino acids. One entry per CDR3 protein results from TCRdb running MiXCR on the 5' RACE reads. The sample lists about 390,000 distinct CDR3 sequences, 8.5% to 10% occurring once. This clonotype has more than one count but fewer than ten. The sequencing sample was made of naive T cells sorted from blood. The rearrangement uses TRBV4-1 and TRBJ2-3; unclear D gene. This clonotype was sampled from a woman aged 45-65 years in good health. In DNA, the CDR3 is TGCGCCAGCAAGGCCAGAGGCACAGATACGCAGTATTTT. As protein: CASKARGTDTQYF.